The source of this TCR beta chain is a study of T cell changes during pregnancy in multiple sclerosis. Sequenced by immunoSEQ multiplex PCR; TCRdb stores in-frame clones only, minus some. The data hold about 93,000 clones, with around 92% observed a single time. This clone was seen a handful of times. The ends lost 5 bases at V and 5 bases at J; junction bases unmatched: 5. Germline-derived CDR1 and CDR2 are LNHDA and SQIVND (reference sequence). The CDR3 is made up of 13 amino acids. The input for sequencing was peripheral blood, taken after pregnancy. This TCR was sampled from a female donor with multiple sclerosis, enrolled in a pregnancy study. The J gene is TRBJ1-2, the V gene TRBV19, with 7 bases matching TRBD1. The CDR3 region has the DNA TGTGCCAGTAGTCCATCGGACAGGTATGGCTACACCTTC. It yields the protein CASSPSDRYGYTF. Complete variable domain (other parts from reference TRBV19 and TRBJ1-2): DGGITQSPKYLFRKEGQNVTLSCEQNLNHDAMYWYRQDPGQGLRLIYYSQIVNDFQKGDIAEGYSVSREKKESFPLTVTSAQKNPTAFYLCASSPSDRYGYTFGSGTRLTVV.